These 19 T cell receptor beta chains were all obtained from the same sample, sequenced in a study of OX40 agonist ivuxolimab in advanced cancers. Profiled with immunoSEQ multiplex PCR; TCRdb holds only in-frame clones, not every one. The table shows some 47,000 clones, with less than 85% occurring only once. Sequenced material: CD4+ or CD8+ T cells sorted from blood, taken in a trial of the OX40 agonist ivuxolimab. These TCRs come from an adult with an advanced solid tumor such as melanoma, head and neck, liver or kidney cancer.

This sequence joins TRBV5-4 and TRBJ2-4; either TRBD1 or TRBD2 may supply D (5 bases each). Germline-derived CDR1 and CDR2 are SGHNT and YYREEE (reference sequence). The CDR3 runs to 14 residues. V lost 4 bases to trimming and J lost 5 bases, with 13 bases between them. In DNA form, the CDR3 reads TGTGCCAGCAGCGACCCGGGACGCGAAAACATTCAGTACTTC. Translated, it gives CASSDPGRENIQYF.

This clone was observed a handful of times. This CDR3 reads CASSPGVQGFGELFF. The DNA for the CDR3 is TGCGCCAGCAGCCCCGGGGTCCAAGGCTTCGGGGAGCTGTTTTTT. The rearrangement joins TRBV5-1 to TRBJ2-2; weak D call: TRBD2 (5 bases). Germline CDR1 SGHRS, CDR2 YFSETQ. V was trimmed by 4 bases and J by 7 bases, leaving 17 bases between them. The CDR3 covers 15 residues.

The chain links TRBV7-9 to TRBJ2-3; 11 bases fit TRBD2. Germline V gives CDR1 SEHNR, CDR2 FQNEAQ (reference sequence). Losses at the gene ends were 0 bases for V and 0 bases for J; bases not matched to a gene: 8. This CDR3 has 19 residues. CDR3 sequence (DNA): TGTGCCAGCAGCTTAGCGAGGACTAGCGGGCGTCCGAGCACAGATACGCAGTATTTT. This sequence encodes CASSLARTSGRPSTDTQYF.

The chain links TRBV11-2 to TRBJ1-1, with D tentatively TRBD1 (5 bases). The CDR3 sequence is 14 residues long. CDR1 is SGHAT and CDR2 is FQNNGV in the germline V gene. The V end was cut by 6 bases, the J end by 1 base, with 12 bases between. CDR3 nucleotides: TGTGCCAGCAGACAAACAGGACCGAACACTGAAGCTTTCTTT. Translation: CASRQTGPNTEAFF.

This chain connects TRBV10-3 to TRBJ2-7; 8 bases are a match to TRBD1. The germline CDR1 and CDR2 sequences are ENHRY and SYGVKD. The length of the CDR3 is 13 residues. Trimming at V came to 3 bases and at J to 7 bases, leaving 5 bases not matched to a gene. The CDR3 reads CAISEPGGNEQYF. CDR3 DNA: TGTGCCATCAGTGAACCAGGGGGCAATGAGCAGTACTTC.

This sequence joins TRBV7-9 and TRBJ2-7, with 9 bases that match TRBD1. From germline, CDR1 is SEHNR and CDR2 FQNEAQ (reference sequence). Germline trimming cut 5 bases from V and 2 bases from J; bases unmatched to any gene: 4. This CDR3 has 14 amino acids. CDR3 coding DNA: TGTGCCAGCAGCCGGGACAGGGCGGCCTACGAGCAGTACTTC. It specifies CASSRDRAAYEQYF.

The V and J genes are TRBV11-1 and TRBJ2-5, with TRBD2 matching 11 bases. This CDR3 is 16 amino acids long. V lost 5 bases and J lost 2; bases outside the gene matches: 7. Germline CDR1 is SGHAT and CDR2 is FQDESV (reference sequence). The CDR3 DNA reads as TGTGCCAGCAGCCGAAGACTAGCGGGGAAACAAGAGACCCAGTACTTC. Translation: CASSRRLAGKQETQYF. Filled out from reference TRBV11-1 and TRBJ2-5, the complete variable domain reads EAEVAQSPRYKITEKSQAVAFWCDPISGHATLYWYRQILGQGPELLVQFQDESVVDDSQLPKDRFSAERLKGVDSTLKIQPAELGDSAMYLCASSRRLAGKQETQYFGPGTRLLVL.

V is TRBV10-3 and J is TRBJ2-1; D is unresolved. The CDR3 length is 14 residues. V dropped 0 bases and J dropped 4 bases, with 7 bases sitting between them. From germline, CDR1 is ENHRY and CDR2 SYGVKD. The CDR3, as DNA: TGTGCCATCAGTGAGTCGGTACGGTACAATGAGCAGTTCTTC. It codes for CAISESVRYNEQFF.

The rearrangement links TRBV5-6 to TRBJ2-3; D ambiguous. CDR1 is SGHDT and CDR2 is YYEEEE in the germline V gene. Trimming removed 3 bases from V and 6 bases from J, with 20 bases in between. The CDR3 is 16 amino acids. In DNA form, the CDR3 reads TGTGCCAGCAGCTACTATCAAGGATCCCCTCGGGATACGCAGTATTTT. Encoded protein: CASSYYQGSPRDTQYF.

This rearrangement joins TRBV6-6 to TRBJ2-5, with 8 bases identical to TRBD2. Germline trimming cut 7 bases from V and 5 bases from J; bases unmatched to any gene: 6. There are 13 residues in the CDR3. Germline CDR1 is MNHNY and CDR2 is SVGAGI (reference sequence). CDR3 DNA sequence: TGTGCCAGCACCCCAAGCGGGAGTGAGACCCAGTACTTC. Its protein product is CASTPSGSETQYF.

V and J are TRBV14 and TRBJ2-7; no definite D call. CDR1 is SGHDN, CDR2 FVKESK, per germline. Trimming removed 0 bases at V and 2 bases at J, with 8 bases between. The length of the CDR3 is 14 residues. The CDR3 protein is CASSQDWFPYEQYF. The DNA for the CDR3 is TGTGCCAGCAGCCAAGATTGGTTTCCCTACGAGCAGTACTTC. The variable domain in full, with the rest retrieved from reference TRBV14 and TRBJ2-7, is EAGVTQFPSHSVIEKGQTVTLRCDPISGHDNLYWYRRVMGKEIKFLLHFVKESKQDESGMPNNRFLAERTGGTYSTLKVQPAELEDSGVYFCASSQDWFPYEQYFGPGTRLTVT.

The gene calls are TRBV29-1 and TRBJ1-2; D not certain. Germline CDR1 is SQVTM and CDR2 is ANQGSEA. The V gene lost 1 base and the J gene lost 6 bases, with 9 bases spanning the gap. This CDR3 has 12 residues. The CDR3 DNA reads TGCAGCGTTGAAGTATCCCAGAATGGCTACACCTTC. This translates into CSVEVSQNGYTF.

The gene calls are TRBV7-9 and TRBJ2-2; TRBD1 is a possible D gene (7 bases). Germline values: CDR1 SEHNR, CDR2 FQNEAQ (reference sequence). There are 15 residues in the CDR3. V dropped 5 bases and J dropped 5 bases, with 15 bases sitting between them. The CDR3, as DNA: TGTGCCAGCAGCAAACACAGGGGAGGAACCGGGGAGCTGTTTTTT. As protein: CASSKHRGGTGELFF.

Only a few counts were recorded for this clone. The chain has TRBV6-6 and TRBJ1-5; D is uncertain. V lost 6 bases and J lost 4, with 13 bases in between. This CDR3 comprises 14 residues. CDR1 and CDR2 from the germline V gene are MNHNY and SVGAGI (reference sequence). The CDR3 DNA follows: TGTGCCAGCAGGTGGAAAGAGGTGAATCAGCCCCAGCATTTT. Its protein is CASRWKEVNQPQHF.

This clone showed up just a few times. The V call is TRBV4-3, the J call TRBJ1-4; D ambiguous. Looked up from germline, CDR1 is LGHNA and CDR2 is YSLEER. V was cut by 4 bases and J by 7 bases, with 13 bases left in between. The CDR3 length is 14 residues. The CDR3 region has the DNA TGCGCCAGCAGCCGCCGAGGCGGGGTTGAAAAACTGTTTTTT. Translating gives CASSRRGGVEKLFF.

The V gene is TRBV7-3, the J gene TRBJ2-6; D possibly corresponds to TRBD2 (5 bases). With 7 bases removed from V and 0 bases from J, the gap between germline ends came to 7 bases. Germline CDR1 is SGHTA and CDR2 is FQGTGA. The CDR3 is 14 residues long. This chain's CDR3 is CASKAGSGANVLTF. The CDR3 bases are TGTGCCAGCAAGGCGGGCTCTGGGGCCAACGTCCTGACTTTC. The full variable domain, with the rest looked up from reference TRBV7-3 and TRBJ2-6, is GAGVSQTPSNKVTEKGKYVELRCDPISGHTALYWYRQSLGQGPEFLIYFQGTGAADDSGLPNDRFFAVRPEGSVSTLKIQRTERGDSAVYLCASKAGSGANVLTFGAGSRLTVL.

Only a few counts were recorded for this clone. The chain recombines TRBV30 with TRBJ1-3; no firm D call. The V gene lost 5 bases and the J gene lost 0 bases, with 5 bases spanning the gap. The germline V gene has CDR1 GTSNPN and CDR2 SVGIG (reference sequence). The CDR3 spans 12 residues. Here the CDR3 DNA reads TGTGCCTGGGCCGACTCTGGAAACACCATATATTTT. Translation: CAWADSGNTIYF.

CDR3 DNA: TGCGCCAGCAGCGGGGACGGGGCCAAAAACATTCAGTACTTC. It translates to CASSGDGAKNIQYF. The chain carries TRBV5-1 and TRBJ2-4; either TRBD1 or TRBD2 may supply D (5 bases each). Germline CDR1 SGHRS, CDR2 YFSETQ. There are 14 residues in the CDR3. Trimming shortened V by 4 bases and J by 1 base, and 9 bases separated the two germline ends.

The DNA of the CDR3 is TGCAGTGCCGACCCGGGGGACATTCAGTACTTC. Protein product: CSADPGDIQYF. The chain links TRBV20-1 to TRBJ2-4, with D maybe TRBD2 (6 bases). Trimming removed 6 bases from V and 8 bases from J, with 11 bases in between. The CDR3 extends over 11 amino acids. Germline CDR1 reads DFQATT; CDR2 reads SNEGSKA (reference sequence).